The clone carrying this T cell receptor beta chain came up many times. The data were obtained in a study of type 1 regulatory T cells. The wider study: T-allo10 is a Tr1-enriched, alloantigen-specific CD4 T cell product made in vitro.

The germline V and J ends were trimmed by 2 bases and 0 bases, with 10 bases remaining between them. Germline CDR1 MNHEY, CDR2 SMNVEV (reference sequence). CDR3 length: 15 residues. TCRdb re-called the reads with MiXCR, one entry per CDR3 protein. In the table there are about 18,000 distinct CDR3 sequences, roughly 10% of which are singletons. The genes are TRBV27 and TRBJ1-1, with no clear D. Specimen: CD4+ T cells, either the whole sample or a sorted fraction (not recorded which). The sequence derives from a human donor in good health. The CDR3 reads CASSLGRHLNTEAFF. The DNA of the CDR3 is TGTGCCAGCAGTTTAGGGCGACACCTGAACACTGAAGCTTTCTTT.